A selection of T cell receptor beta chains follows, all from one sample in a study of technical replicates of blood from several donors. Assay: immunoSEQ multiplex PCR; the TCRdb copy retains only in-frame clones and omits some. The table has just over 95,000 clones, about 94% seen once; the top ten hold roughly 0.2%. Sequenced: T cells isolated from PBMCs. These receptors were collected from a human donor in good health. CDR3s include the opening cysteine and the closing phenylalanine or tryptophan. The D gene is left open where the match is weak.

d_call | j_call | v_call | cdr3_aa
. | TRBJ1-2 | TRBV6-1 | CASSQTGGDGYTF
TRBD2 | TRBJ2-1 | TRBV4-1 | CASSQDLGLARANEQFF
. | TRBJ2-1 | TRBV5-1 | CASSLVRDGSPDNEQFF
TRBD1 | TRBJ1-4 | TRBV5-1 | CASSLGDRGDEKLFF
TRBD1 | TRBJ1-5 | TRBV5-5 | CASSRDRDNQPQHF
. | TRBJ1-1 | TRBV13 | CASSLRGMRAFF
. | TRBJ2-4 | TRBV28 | CASSYYLLAKNIQYF
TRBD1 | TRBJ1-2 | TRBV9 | CASSLEDRAYGYTF
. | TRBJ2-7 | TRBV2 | CASSGSREDGVSEQYF
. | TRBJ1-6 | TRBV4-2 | CASSQATLDSPLHF
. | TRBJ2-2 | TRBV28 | CASLWRRNTGELFF
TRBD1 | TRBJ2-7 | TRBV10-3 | CAISESTTGGDEQYF
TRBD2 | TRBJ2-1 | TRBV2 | CASSVNSGGSYNEQFF
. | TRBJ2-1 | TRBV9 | CASSVTLREDNEQFF
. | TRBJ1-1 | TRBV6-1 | CASSEGDLSTEAFF
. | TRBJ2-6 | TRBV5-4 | CASSLWLRSGANVLTF
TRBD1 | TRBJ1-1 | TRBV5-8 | CASSWGQGANTEAFF
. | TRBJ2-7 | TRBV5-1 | CASSSSARSYEQYF
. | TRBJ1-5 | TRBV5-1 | CASSLLGHRSNQPQHF
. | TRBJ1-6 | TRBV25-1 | CASSESGKNSPLHF
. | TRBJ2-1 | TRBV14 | CASSLDSYNEQFF
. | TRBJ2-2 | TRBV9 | CASSSGQPGELFF
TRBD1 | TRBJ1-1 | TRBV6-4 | CASSDLRGQGFDSNTEAFF
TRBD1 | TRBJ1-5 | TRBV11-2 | CASSLGDSHQPQHF
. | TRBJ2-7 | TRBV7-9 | CASSLQGFAYEQYF
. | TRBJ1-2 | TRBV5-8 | CASSLVPSTYGYTF
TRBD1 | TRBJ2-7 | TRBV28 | CASSSLGTGAFSPYEQYF